This TCR beta chain was profiled in a study of long-term antiretroviral therapy in people with HIV. Looking at the study overall: Collection dates of the earliest samples fall about a decade before the 2015 immediate-ART recommendation. General study findings and limits: From the mid-2000s to the late 2010s, blood was obtained, possibly while participants received older ART regimens. Clones with expansion before ART led the repertoire at all time points.

V shed 1 base, J shed 7 bases, and the junction held 11 bases outside the gene matches. The CDR3 is 17 amino acids. Running of the v3.0 immunoSEQ assay took place at survey level. For each individual sample, sequencing targeted roughly 35,000-50,000 T-cell genomes. Method: immunoSEQ multiplex PCR; TCRdb's copy keeps in-frame clones and lacks some. Of 25,000 to 30,000 clones in the sample, roughly nine tenths were seen once. In the case of this clone: Antigen: not known.

This TCR derives from a man aged 18-30 years with HIV. The J gene is TRBJ1-4, the V gene TRBV23-1; 8 bases map to TRBD1. TRBV23-1 is an ORF for which the function is uncertain. Sequenced here: unsorted PBMCs, sampled 3.1 years after starting antiretroviral therapy. CDR3 residues: CASSQFWFQGAGEKLFF. The CDR3 region has the DNA TGCGCCAGCAGTCAATTCTGGTTTCAGGGGGCGGGTGAAAAACTGTTTTTT.